This passage covers 6 T cell receptor beta chains from one sample sequenced in a study of OX40 agonist ivuxolimab in advanced cancers. Library preparation employed the immunoSEQ multiplex PCR assay. The table was pulled from immuneACCESS by TCRdb, which kept in-frame rearrangements only. Such tables lose some clones; where checked, under half of the loss comes from unresolved V genes, and the rest has no known cause. Counted in this sample were some 66,000 clones; roughly four fifths of them appeared once. The top ten hold approximately 2.3% of the sample. The sequencing used CD4+ or CD8+ T cells sorted from blood, collected in a trial of the OX40 agonist ivuxolimab. Source of these receptors: an adult with an advanced solid tumor such as melanoma, head and neck, liver or kidney cancer.

This chain uses TRBV19 with TRBJ1-1; unclear D gene. Germline loops: CDR1 LNHDA, CDR2 SQIVND (reference sequence). With 0 bases removed from V and 0 bases from J, the gap between germline ends came to 8 bases. This CDR3 region has 15 residues. As DNA, the CDR3 is TGTGCCAGTAGTATAGATCCCGGATTGAACACTGAAGCTTTCTTT. Translated, it gives CASSIDPGLNTEAFF.

In DNA form, the CDR3 reads TGTGCCAGCTCCTCAGATGTACCCTATGGCTACACCTTC. Translating gives CASSSDVPYGYTF. The chain recombines TRBV18 with TRBJ1-2; unclear D gene. Trimming cost V 6 bases and J 4 bases, with 12 bases left between them. The germline gives CDR1 KGHSH, CDR2 LQKENI. The CDR3 sequence is 13 residues long.

The chain links TRBV7-2 to TRBJ2-1; TRBD1 aligns across 8 bases. The ends lost 4 bases at V and 10 bases at J; junction bases unmatched: 3. There are 12 residues in the CDR3. CDR1 SGHTA and CDR2 FQGNSA come from the germline V gene. In nucleotides, the CDR3 is TGTGCCAGCAGCTCGACAGGGGACGAGCAGTTCTTC. It specifies CASSSTGDEQFF. The full variable domain, rest sourced from reference TRBV7-2 and TRBJ2-1, is GAGVSQSPSNKVTEKGKDVELRCDPISGHTALYWYRQSLGQGLEFLIYFQGNSAPDKSGLPSDRFSAERTGGSVSTLTIQRTQQEDSAVYLCASSSTGDEQFFGPGTRLTVL.

This sequence joins TRBV5-1 and TRBJ2-7; no definite D call. Trimming pared 4 bases from V and 2 bases from J, leaving 16 bases between. Germline V gene sequence: CDR1 SGHRS, CDR2 YFSETQ. CDR3 size: 15 residues. CDR3 in amino acids: CASSVGPGYTYEQYF. The CDR3 nucleotides are TGCGCCAGCAGCGTAGGTCCGGGCTACACCTACGAGCAGTACTTC. Looking up the rest from reference TRBV5-1 and TRBJ2-7 gives the full variable domain: KAGVTQTPRYLIKTRGQQVTLSCSPISGHRSVSWYQQTPGQGLQFLFEYFSETQRNKGNFPGRFSGRQFSNSRSEMNVSTLELGDSALYLCASSVGPGYTYEQYFGPGTRLTVT.

This clone is a singleton in its sample. The CDR3: CASSQDAGANVLTF. The CDR3 DNA reads as TGCGCCAGCAGCCAAGATGCGGGGGCCAACGTCCTGACTTTC. The chain has TRBV4-3 and TRBJ2-6; no clear D gene. CDR3 length: 14 amino acids. The germline V gene has CDR1 LGHNA and CDR2 YSLEER. Trimming left V 0 bases short and J 4 bases short, with 4 bases between.

The chain combines TRBV5-4 with TRBJ2-1, with a possible D match to TRBD2 (6 bases). V was pared by 4 bases and J by 8 bases, with 22 bases between. CDR1 SGHNT and CDR2 YYREEE come from the germline V gene (reference sequence). The CDR3 is 16 residues long. The CDR3 coding sequence is TGTGCCAGCAGCATGGACTACCGGGTCCCTAGAGATGAGCAGTTCTTC. Residues: CASSMDYRVPRDEQFF. The full variable domain, completed using reference TRBV5-4 and TRBJ2-1, is ETGVTQSPTHLIKTRGQQVTLRCSSQSGHNTVSWYQQALGQGPQFIFQYYREEENGRGNFPPRFSGLQFPNYSSELNVNALELDDSALYLCASSMDYRVPRDEQFFGPGTRLTVL.